The 25 T cell receptor beta chains given below trace back to one sample, sequenced in a study of blood T cells in healthy people across ages. Using a J-beta primer mix together with a sample-barcoded 5' primer, a second PCR was run for about 7 to 12 cycles. TCRdb reprocessed the 5' RACE reads with MiXCR, giving one entry per CDR3 protein. This sample has 800,000 to 950,000 distinct CDR3 sequences; roughly 28% occur once, and the top ten carry around 9.6%. These data also featured in a second study, about T cells of mothers and their children.

Source material: blood. The receptors originated from a middle-aged woman in good health.

This chain links TRBV14 with TRBJ2-1; 8 bases are a match to TRBD1. J lost 5 bases, V lost 4 bases, and 10 bases had no gene match. The V gene's germline CDR1 is SGHDN and CDR2 FVKESK. There are 16 residues in the CDR3. CDR3 coding DNA: TGTGCCAGCAGCCCAACCGGGACAGGAGGCAACAATGAGCAGTTCTTC. Its protein is CASSPTGTGGNNEQFF.

This clonotype was counted a few times. At one boundary the junction diverges from the germline segment, which might be a read error. CDR3 nucleotides: TGTGCTAGCAGCACTTCAGGGGAGGCCACCGGGGAGCTGTTTTTT. This sequence encodes CASSTSGEATGELFF. The chain recombines TRBV7-7 with TRBJ2-2; D possibly uses TRBD1 or TRBD2 (6 bases each). The CDR3 runs 15 residues. Germline V gene lookup returns CDR1 SSHAT and CDR2 FNYEAQ (reference sequence).

This clonotype was seen ten or more times. The chain joins TRBV5-1 to TRBJ2-3; TRBD2 is a possible D gene (5 bases). The germline V gene has CDR1 SGHRS and CDR2 YFSETQ. Trimming cost V 0 bases and J 6 bases, with 8 bases left between them. This CDR3 has 13 residues. The CDR3: CASSLAGEDTQYF. CDR3 sequence (DNA): TGCGCCAGCAGCTTGGCCGGGGAGGATACGCAGTATTTT.

V usage is TRBV14 and J usage is TRBJ1-4; D unresolved. Trimming left V 4 bases short and J 8 bases short, with 14 bases between. This CDR3 region has 14 residues. Germline V gene lookup returns CDR1 SGHDN and CDR2 FVKESK. The CDR3 DNA sequence: TGTGCCAGCAGCCTCCTCACTACCGCGGAAAAACTGTTTTTT. It yields the protein CASSLLTTAEKLFF.

The chain combines TRBV7-6 with TRBJ2-3, with D possibly matching TRBD1 (5 bases). The V gene's germline CDR1 is SGHVS and CDR2 FNYEAQ. Trimming left V 1 base short and J 9 bases short, with 14 bases between. This CDR3 is 14 amino acids long. The CDR3 bases are TGTGCCAGCAGCTTAGGATCTGGGGCAGGGACGCAGTATTTT. As protein: CASSLGSGAGTQYF.

The sample holds a few counts of this clonotype. The chain uses TRBV7-9 and TRBJ2-5; TRBD1 matches 7 bases. CDR1 and CDR2 from the germline V gene are SEHNR and FQNEAQ (reference sequence). There are 15 residues in the CDR3. With V trimmed by 4 bases and J by 4 bases, 9 bases remained unmatched. The DNA of the CDR3 is TGTGCCAGCAGCTCGGGACAGATCGGTTCAGAGACCCAGTACTTC. It codes for CASSSGQIGSETQYF.

On this clonotype itself: Possible read error: a much larger clone is one base away. CDR3 in amino acids: CSAYPASGVNNERFF. The CDR3, as DNA: TGCAGTGCCTATCCAGCATCGGGGGTTAACAATGAGCGGTTCTTC. The rearrangement links TRBV20-1 to TRBJ2-1, with D maybe TRBD2 (6 bases). CDR3 length equals 15 residues. Germline-derived CDR1 and CDR2 are DFQATT and SNEGSKA (reference sequence).

Ten or more counts support this clonotype. V usage is TRBV7-2 and J usage is TRBJ2-3, with D maybe TRBD1 (5 bases). Trimming took off 5 bases at V and 3 bases at J, with 9 bases between the two ends. From germline, CDR1 is SGHTA and CDR2 FQGNSA. The CDR3 runs 13 residues. The CDR3 DNA follows: TGTGCCAGCAGCGAAACAGGAACAGATACGCAGTATTTT. This gives the protein CASSETGTDTQYF.

The chain recombines TRBV7-2 with TRBJ2-3; 11 nucleotides align to TRBD1. The ends lost 5 bases at V and 1 base at J; junction bases unmatched: 5. The CDR3 contains 16 residues. Germline CDR1 and CDR2: SGHTA and FQGNSA. CDR3 sequence: CASSVGTGGGTDTQYF. CDR3 in DNA: TGTGCCAGCAGCGTAGGGACAGGGGGAGGCACAGATACGCAGTATTTT.

This clonotype was picked up a small number of times. The chain recombines TRBV12-3 or TRBV12-4 with TRBJ2-4; 7 bases fit TRBD1. The CDR3 has 14 amino acids. With 1 base clipped from V and 13 bases from J, the junction kept 10 bases outside the gene matches. The CDR3 region has the DNA TGTGCCAGCAGTTTAGGACAGGGAAGGGTTGAGCAGTACTTC. Its protein product is CASSLGQGRVEQYF.

This clonotype was detected only a few times. This chain joins TRBV30 and TRBJ1-2, with D possibly matching TRBD1 (6 bases). The germline gives CDR1 GTSNPN, CDR2 SVGIG (reference sequence). This CDR3 is built from 14 residues. V lost 5 bases and J 8 bases, leaving 21 bases between the germline ends. CDR3 amino acids: CAWDPGTRSLGYTF. CDR3 nucleotides: TGTGCCTGGGATCCCGGGACACGCTCTCTGGGCTACACCTTC.

This clonotype was recorded a few times. The CDR3 protein is CASSYMGMINSPLHF. In nucleotides, the CDR3 is TGTGCCAGCAGTTATATGGGTATGATCAATTCACCCCTCCACTTT. The chain is built from TRBV12-3 or TRBV12-4 and TRBJ1-6, with unresolved D. The CDR3 totals 15 residues. V lost 4 bases and J 7 bases, leaving 14 bases between the germline ends.

This clonotype was seen ten or more times. The genes are TRBV6-5 and TRBJ2-6; TRBD1 matches at 10 bases. The ends lost 4 bases at V and 0 bases at J; junction bases unmatched: 12. In germline, CDR1 is MNHEY, CDR2 SVGAGI. This CDR3 region has 20 residues. The CDR3 here is CASSFRDRGYLSSGANVLTF. DNA for the CDR3: TGTGCCAGCAGTTTCCGGGACAGGGGATACCTTAGCTCTGGGGCCAACGTCCTGACTTTC.

This clonotype was observed a handful of times. This chain links TRBV29-1 with TRBJ2-7, with D tentatively TRBD1 (6 bases). Trimming pared 6 bases from V and 3 bases from J, leaving 12 bases between. Germline V gives CDR1 SQVTM, CDR2 ANQGSEA. The CDR3 contains 12 residues. DNA for the CDR3: TGCAGCGTCAGACAGGCTCGCTACGAGCAGTACTTC. Translated, it gives CSVRQARYEQYF.

This clonotype was picked up a small number of times. The chain combines TRBV7-2 with TRBJ2-3, with a tentative D call TRBD2 (7 bases). Germline-derived CDR1 and CDR2 are SGHTA and FQGNSA. This CDR3 has 17 residues. The ends were cut back, 4 bases at V and 0 bases at J, with 17 bases in the middle. The CDR3 bases are TGTGCCAGCAGCTCCCAAGGGGGGGGAGCTAGCACAGATACGCAGTATTTT. Its translation is CASSSQGGGASTDTQYF.

This clonotype was seen only a few times. The chain recombines TRBV20-1 with TRBJ1-4, with D hard to call. Deletions cut 2 bases from V and 8 bases from J, with 12 bases between. The CDR3 is 13 amino acids. Germline V gives CDR1 DFQATT, CDR2 SNEGSKA (reference sequence). The CDR3 loop reads CSARPIAREKLFF. DNA of the CDR3: TGCAGTGCTAGACCAATCGCCCGAGAAAAACTGTTTTTT.

In regard to this clonotype: This clone may be a read error of a much larger clone one base away. The chain combines TRBV5-1 with TRBJ2-4; D uncertain. Germline values: CDR1 SGHRS, CDR2 YFSETQ. There are 12 residues in the CDR3. The CDR3 loop reads CVSRLAKNIQYF. CDR3 bases: TGCGTCAGCAGGCTAGCCAAAAACATTCAGTACTTC.

This clonotype was counted ten times or more. This rearrangement joins TRBV29-1 to TRBJ1-2; D unclear. CDR1 and CDR2 from the germline V gene are SQVTM and ANQGSEA. With 0 bases removed from V and 4 bases from J, the gap between germline ends came to 6 bases. The CDR3 extends over 12 amino acids. This chain's CDR3 is CSVEDRSYGYTF. CDR3 sequence (DNA): TGCAGCGTTGAAGATCGTAGCTATGGCTACACCTTC.

The chain is built from TRBV5-8 and TRBJ2-7; 12 nucleotides agree with TRBD2. The CDR3 spans 17 residues. The junction had 9 bases not matched to a gene; V was cut back by 3 bases and J by 2 bases. Per germline, CDR1 SGHTS and CDR2 YDEGEE. The CDR3 DNA sequence: TGTGCCAGCAGCTCGACTAGCGGGAGTACCTTGCCCTACGAGCAGTACTTC. It specifies CASSSTSGSTLPYEQYF.

Many counts were recorded for this clonotype. The V call is TRBV4-1, the J call TRBJ2-1; no reliable D call. This CDR3 has 12 amino acids. Germline V CDR1 and CDR2: MGHRA, YSYEKL. Trimming pared 6 bases from V and 6 bases from J, leaving 9 bases between. In DNA form, the CDR3 reads TGCGCCAGCAGTCGAGGACCCAATGAGCAGTTCTTC. This encodes CASSRGPNEQFF.

This clonotype occurred many times. J is TRBJ2-7 and V is TRBV6-2 or TRBV6-3, with 7 bases identical to TRBD1. The CDR3 has 14 amino acids. Trimming took 6 bases from V and 0 from J; bases not matched to a gene: 5. Germline V lookup: CDR1 MNHEY, CDR2 SVGEGT. The DNA for the CDR3 is TGTGCCAGCAGGGGGACAGCGGCCTCCTACGAGCAGTACTTC. Translation gives CASRGTAASYEQYF.

This clonotype was counted ten times or more. V gene TRBV6-2 or TRBV6-3 combines with J gene TRBJ2-7; D remains ambiguous. V dropped 4 bases and J dropped 0 bases, with 7 bases sitting between them. The CDR3 spans 13 residues. Germline CDR1 and CDR2: MNHEY and SVGEGT. As DNA, the CDR3 is TGTGCCAGCAGTTCTGTGGGCTCCTACGAGCAGTACTTC. Its protein product is CASSSVGSYEQYF.

This clonotype was seen repeatedly, ten times or more. The chain employs TRBV5-5 and TRBJ1-4, with unresolved D. Trimming took 5 bases from V and 2 from J, leaving 13 bases between them. This CDR3 has 15 residues. CDR1 and CDR2 (germline): SGHKS, YYEKEE (reference sequence). In nucleotides, the CDR3 is TGTGCCAGCAGACTTCCCGGATCTACTAATGAAAAACTGTTTTTT. This gives the protein CASRLPGSTNEKLFF. The variable domain in full, completed from reference TRBV5-5 and TRBJ1-4, reads DAGVTQSPTHLIKTRGQQVTLRCSPISGHKSVSWYQQVLGQGPQFIFQYYEKEERGRGNFPDRFSARQFPNYSSELNVNALLLGDSALYLCASRLPGSTNEKLFFGSGTQLSVL.

This clonotype was recorded a few times. V usage is TRBV28 and J usage is TRBJ1-1, with 7 bases identical to TRBD1. The CDR3 length is 14 residues. Trimming at V came to 2 bases and at J to 5 bases, leaving 5 bases not matched to a gene. CDR1 is MDHEN, CDR2 SYDVKM, per germline. The CDR3 nucleotides are TGTGCCAGCAGTTTAAGGGGGCGTTTGACTGAAGCTTTCTTT. As protein: CASSLRGRLTEAFF.

Note on this clonotype: Being one base from a much bigger clone, this may be a read error. The chain uses TRBV21-1 and TRBJ2-7; TRBD2 is taken as the D call from the table, unchecked against the DNA. TRBV21-1 is a known pseudogene. This CDR3 comprises 16 residues. The CDR3 loop reads CASSKDGGKGSYEQYF. Here the CDR3 DNA reads TGTGCCAGCAGCAAAGATGGAGGGAAGGGCTCCTACGAGCAGTACTTC.